Presented here are 10 T cell receptor beta chains from one specimen sequenced in a study of T-cell reconstitution after alpha-beta-depleted transplantation in children. Molecular barcoding with unique molecular identifiers was used for the TCRbeta library. TCRdb re-analysed the PCR reads in MiXCR, keeping a single row per CDR3 protein. The repertoire holds 150,000 to 200,000 distinct CDR3 sequences, with around 10% as singletons. The source was PBMCs, collected before TCRalphabeta/CD19-depleted stem cell transplant. These receptors were taken from a boy aged 2 to 10 with acute myeloid leukemia, due to receive a stem cell transplant.

The chain recombines TRBV28 with TRBJ1-1, with D tentatively TRBD1 (5 bases). The V gene's germline CDR1 is MDHEN and CDR2 SYDVKM. V lost 6 bases and J lost 6, with 20 bases in between. The CDR3 contains 15 residues. CDR3 amino acids: CASRAGKRGRAEAFF. The CDR3, as DNA: TGTGCCAGCAGGGCAGGGAAACGGGGCCGAGCTGAAGCTTTCTTT.

At least ten counts were recorded for this clonotype. This chain joins TRBV2 and TRBJ1-5; the D gene is possibly TRBD1 (5 bases). This CDR3 is 14 amino acids long. Germline V gene data show CDR1 as SNHLY and CDR2 as FYNNEI. Trimming shortened V by 1 base and J by 5 bases, and 9 bases separated the two germline ends. Written as DNA, the CDR3 is TGTGCCAGCAGTGAAGTGTCGGGGGATCAGCCCCAGCATTTT. Translation: CASSEVSGDQPQHF.

Many counts were recorded for this clonotype. The chain links TRBV29-1 to TRBJ2-1; no clear D. The CDR3 is 11 amino acids. V gave up 7 bases and J gave up 5 bases, with 9 bases separating them. Germline V CDR1 and CDR2: SQVTM, ANQGSEA. The CDR3 is CSEIQDNEQFF. The CDR3 region has the DNA TGCAGCGAAATTCAGGACAATGAGCAGTTCTTC.

J is TRBJ1-5 and V is TRBV6-2 or TRBV6-3; D ambiguous. Trimming removed 5 bases from V and 0 bases from J, with 8 bases in between. Germline V lookup: CDR1 MNHEY, CDR2 SVGEGT. The CDR3 is 14 residues long. CDR3 nucleotides: TGTGCCAGCAGTCCAGAGAATAGCAATCAGCCCCAGCATTTT. Protein: CASSPENSNQPQHF.

Ten or more counts support this clonotype. Here the CDR3 DNA reads TGTGCCAGCAGCTTCGGGACAGGGCCCTCAGAGACCCAGTACTTC. Protein: CASSFGTGPSETQYF. The rearrangement uses TRBV12-3 or TRBV12-4 and TRBJ2-5, with 9 bases lining up with TRBD1. Trimming cost V 6 bases and J 4 bases; bases outside gene matches: 9. This CDR3 region has 15 residues.

In its sample, this clonotype was seen many times. Written as DNA, the CDR3 is TGTGCCAGCAGCTTAGCGGGTAGGGCTAGCGGGTTTCAAGAGACCCAGTACTTC. Translating it yields CASSLAGRASGFQETQYF. The chain carries TRBV7-2 and TRBJ2-5, with TRBD2 matching over 8 bases. This CDR3 comprises 18 residues. The germline CDR1 and CDR2 sequences are SGHTA and FQGNSA. J gave up 2 bases and V 0 bases, and 11 bases lay outside the gene matches. The full variable domain, with the rest looked up from reference TRBV7-2 and TRBJ2-5, is GAGVSQSPSNKVTEKGKDVELRCDPISGHTALYWYRQSLGQGLEFLIYFQGNSAPDKSGLPSDRFSAERTGGSVSTLTIQRTQQEDSAVYLCASSLAGRASGFQETQYFGPGTRLLVL.

This clonotype was found many times. The chain recombines TRBV27 with TRBJ2-1; D not certain. CDR3 length equals 18 residues. CDR1 is MNHEY and CDR2 is SMNVEV in the germline V gene (reference sequence). Between the trimmed V and J ends, which lost 1 base and 15 bases, there was a span of 31 bases. The CDR3 DNA sequence: TGTGCCAGCAGTTTATTGGAGTGTCCTGCTCTTCGCGCCCGGCGCAGGTTCTTC. Translated, it gives CASSLLECPALRARRRFF.

This clonotype was seen many times. The chain links TRBV5-5 to TRBJ2-3; TRBD2 matches 7 bases. Trimming cost V 3 bases and J 2 bases; bases outside gene matches: 6. This CDR3 is 15 amino acids long. Per germline, CDR1 SGHKS and CDR2 YYEKEE (reference sequence). The CDR3 DNA reads TGTGCCAGCAGCTGGACTAGTGTGACCACAGATACGCAGTATTTT. It specifies CASSWTSVTTDTQYF.

This clonotype showed up many times. The chain is built from TRBV5-1 and TRBJ2-1, with 8 nucleotides matching TRBD1. Germline CDR1 is SGHRS and CDR2 is YFSETQ. J gave up 5 bases and V 4 bases, and 11 bases lay outside the gene matches. The CDR3 is 16 residues long. The CDR3 loop reads CASSLLTGQGDNEQFF. CDR3 nucleotides: TGCGCCAGCAGCCTCCTGACCGGACAGGGAGACAATGAGCAGTTCTTC.

This clonotype was detected ten times or more. The J gene is TRBJ2-5, the V gene TRBV7-3, with D tentatively TRBD2 (5 bases). The CDR3 spans 16 residues. Germline assignment: CDR1 SGHTA and CDR2 FQGTGA. V lost 5 bases to trimming and J lost 2 bases, with 18 bases between them. The CDR3 nucleotides read TGTGCCAGCAGCCCCGGACTTAGCGCTCTACAAGAGACCCAGTACTTC. As protein: CASSPGLSALQETQYF.